These T cell receptor beta chains were read from a single sample in a study of control samples from healthy donors and cancer patients. This table comes from immunoSEQ multiplex PCR, and its TCRdb copy is limited to in-frame clones, with some not included. The sample contains 170,000 or so clones, 75% to 95% of which appear only once. Source material: blood. These TCRs come from a middle-aged woman in good health. The CDR3 runs from the conserved cysteine through the conserved F or W. D genes are given only for firm matches. Some rows mark clone size as missing; the rest say once, few, many or name a class of expanded clone.

D	length	size	V	J	DNA	CDR3
NA	15	NA	TRBV5-1	TRBJ1-6	TGCGCCAGCAGCTTGAGTTCCACAGGGCCGACACCCCTCCACTTT	CASSLSSTGPTPLHF
NA	11	NA	TRBV9	TRBJ2-7	TGTGCCAGCAGGGTACACTACGAGCAGTACTTC	CASRVHYEQYF
NA	17	NA	TRBV7-9	TRBJ1-6	TGTGCCAGCAGCTTAGAGGGACGGAGCTCCTATAATTCACCCCTCCACTTT	CASSLEGRSSYNSPLHF
TRBD1	14	few	TRBV4-2	TRBJ1-2	TGTGCCAGCAGCACGGACAGGGCCGGAGAAGGCTACACCTTC	CASSTDRAGEGYTF
NA	15	NA	TRBV27	TRBJ1-5	TGTGCCAGCAGACCAACCGTACAGGGAGGGCAGCCCCAGCATTTT	CASRPTVQGGQPQHF
NA	14	NA	TRBV5-6	TRBJ1-1	TGTGCCAGCAGCTCCCGTGATATGAACACTGAAGCTTTCTTT	CASSSRDMNTEAFF
NA	18	NA	TRBV7-3	TRBJ2-1	TGTGCCAGCAGCCCCCTCGGAGGTAGCGGACGCTCCTACAATGAGCAGTTCTTC	CASSPLGGSGRSYNEQFF
TRBD1	14	NA	TRBV24-1	TRBJ1-2	TGTGCCACCAGTGATGCGGGACAGGGGGGTGGCTACACCTTC	CATSDAGQGGGYTF
TRBD2	17	NA	TRBV11-2	TRBJ2-5	TGTGCCAGCAGCTTAGCAGTGAGCGGGGGCGACCAAGAGACCCAGTACTTC	CASSLAVSGGDQETQYF
TRBD1	14	NA	TRBV10-2	TRBJ1-3	TGCGCCACTGGGGGACAGGGTGGTGGAAACACCATATATTTT	CATGGQGGGNTIYF
NA	14	NA	TRBV5-4	TRBJ1-2	TGTGCCAGCACCGCCGACAGATTACTCTATGGCTACACCTTC	CASTADRLLYGYTF
NA	11	once	TRBV7-2	TRBJ2-1	TGTGCCGACGCTAGTCGTAATGAGCAGTTCTTC	CADASRNEQFF
TRBD2	15	NA	TRBV5-1	TRBJ2-5	TGCGCCAGCAGACTAGCGGGGGGGCACCAAGAGACCCAGTACTTC	CASRLAGGHQETQYF
NA	13	NA	TRBV5-1	TRBJ2-7	TGCGCCAGCAGCTTCAACTGGGGGTACGAGCAGTACTTC	CASSFNWGYEQYF
TRBD1	14	NA	TRBV2	TRBJ2-5	TGTGCCAGCAGTACCGGGACAGGGCAAGAGACCCAGTACTTC	CASSTGTGQETQYF